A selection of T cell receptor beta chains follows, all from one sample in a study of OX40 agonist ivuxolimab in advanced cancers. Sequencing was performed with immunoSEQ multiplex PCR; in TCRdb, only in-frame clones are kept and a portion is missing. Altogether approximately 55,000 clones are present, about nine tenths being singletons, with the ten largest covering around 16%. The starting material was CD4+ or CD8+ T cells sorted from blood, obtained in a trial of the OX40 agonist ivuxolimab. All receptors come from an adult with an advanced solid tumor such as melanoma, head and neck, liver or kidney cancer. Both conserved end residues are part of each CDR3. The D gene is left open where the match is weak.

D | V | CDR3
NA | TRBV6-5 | CASSYLGSGPYEQYF
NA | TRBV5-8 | CASSPQWGLAYEQYF
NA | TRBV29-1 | CSVSPGTDYGYTF
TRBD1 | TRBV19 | CASSIARGRSQPQHF
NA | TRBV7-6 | CASSGEAVTEAFF
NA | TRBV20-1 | CSAGAAEQYF
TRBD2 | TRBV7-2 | CASSLGSGRFPGELFF
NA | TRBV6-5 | CASSTPGTEAFF
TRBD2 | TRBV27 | CASSLAPAGGVRNEQFF
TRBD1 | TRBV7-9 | CASSSIDRAGNTIYF
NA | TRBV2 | CASSVPGPTNTIYF
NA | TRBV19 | CASSIQGGAYNEQFF
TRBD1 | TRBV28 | CASSLLTGGNYGYTF
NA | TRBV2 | CASSPGRGARKHSDSNQPQHF
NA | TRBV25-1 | CASGYGGVYEQYF
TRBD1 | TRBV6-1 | CASSEMGQGRNQPQHF
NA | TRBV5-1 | CASSPTNTGLETQYF
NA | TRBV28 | CASSYSVGEQFF
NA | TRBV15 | CATSRRTNTEAFF
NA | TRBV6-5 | CASRPGSANTEAFF
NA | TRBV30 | CAWRSGRDGNIQYF
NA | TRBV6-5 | CASSYYRNQPQHF
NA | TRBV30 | CAWSVLLNTEAFF
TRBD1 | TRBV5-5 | CASSRQGVYGYTF
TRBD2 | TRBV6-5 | CASGVAGVPDTQYF
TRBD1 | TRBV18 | CASSPLGQANTEAFF
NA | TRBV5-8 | CASSLAQRAGNTIYF
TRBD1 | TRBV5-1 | CASSLATGELIQYF
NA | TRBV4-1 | CASSPAFRGVSTDTQYF
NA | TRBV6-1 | CASSRVSNQPQHF
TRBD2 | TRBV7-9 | CASSSKLAGFTDTQYF
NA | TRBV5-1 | CASSLGGTETSGNTIYF
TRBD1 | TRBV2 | CASRGAGRGLVSPLHF
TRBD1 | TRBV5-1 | CASSQGLQGSSYEQYF
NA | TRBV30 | CAWRGGEDTGELFF
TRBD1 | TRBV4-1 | CASSQAPGQGRETQYF
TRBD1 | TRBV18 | CASSPGGTGTGASKETQYF
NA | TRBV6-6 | CASRDGYEKLFF
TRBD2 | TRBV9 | CASSGSSYEQYF
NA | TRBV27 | CASSLLSSGANVLTF
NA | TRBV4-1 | CASSQEPGGSLWPGWTQYF
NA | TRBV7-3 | CASSLSSTSTEAFF
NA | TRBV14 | CASSHGGIYDTQYF
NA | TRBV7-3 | CASSIAPTRDLGADTQYF
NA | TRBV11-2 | CASSFSAGYGYTF
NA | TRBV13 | CASSLGVRPREQYF
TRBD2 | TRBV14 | CASSNSGRAGNEQFF
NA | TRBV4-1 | CASSQDATITGNSPLHF
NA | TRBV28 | CASLLGEYNSPLHF
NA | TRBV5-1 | CASSTGTHLLFYNEQFF
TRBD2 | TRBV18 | CASSRASGPYYEQYF
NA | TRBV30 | CAGSRAPNTGELFF
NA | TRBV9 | CASSASGWRLDTQYF
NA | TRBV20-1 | CSAYPGAEAFF
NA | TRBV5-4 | CASSQETQRQFF